The clone carrying this T cell receptor (beta chain) was picked up many times. Its antigen is not identified. This record comes from a study of T cells in Graves' hyperthyroidism and ophthalmopathy. The study's findings and limits: Most thyroid clonotypes expanded above 0.001 appeared in blood too.

Amplified TCR beta CDR3 regions derived from RNA transcripts. The HTBI primer set was used in a first-round RT-PCR of the TCR CDR3. A single record per CDR3 protein comes from TCRdb applying MiXCR to the multiplex PCR reads. This table holds some 510,000 distinct CDR3 sequences, 46% found once. Germline V gene data show CDR1 as SNHLY and CDR2 as FYNNEI. CDR3 length: 14 amino acids. V lost 6 bases, J lost 3 bases, and 12 bases lay in between. Patients were aged 18 to 65, had disease duration under 2 months, and had newly diagnosed hyperthyroidism. Any patient presenting with uncontrolled infection, other autoimmune disease, pregnancy or lactation was left out.

The sequence was obtained from a woman younger than 35 with Graves' hyperthyroidism. Sequenced material: peripheral blood or thyroid tissue (not recorded which). The V gene is TRBV2, the J gene TRBJ1-5, with TRBD1 as a possible D gene (5 bases). The CDR3 DNA sequence: TGTGCCAGCAGCCACAGGAGGGACAATCAGCCCCAGCATTTT. It is translated as CASSHRRDNQPQHF.